This T cell receptor (beta chain) was sequenced during a study of CD8+CD57+ T cells in acquired aplastic anemia. Flow cytometry had shown expanded CD8+CD57+ cells in the patients chosen for sequencing. As to this clonotype: The conserved final phenylalanine or tryptophan is absent from the CDR3, which likely points to a read error.

Trimming shortened V by 5 bases and J by 2 bases, and 7 bases separated the two germline ends. This CDR3 region has 12 residues. Germline assignment: CDR1 SGHAT and CDR2 FQNNGV. The template for TCR beta VDJ and CDR3 sequence profiling was genomic DNA. MiXCR, applied by TCRdb to the reads, yields one record per CDR3 protein. The top ten hold around 1.3% of the sample, which has hundreds of thousands of distinct CDR3 sequences, about 50% seen once. J is TRBJ2-7 and V is TRBV11-2; D possibly corresponds to TRBD1 (5 bases). Sequenced: sorted CD4+, CD8+, or CD8+CD57+ T cells (not recorded which) from PBMCs. The sequence was obtained from a human donor with aplastic anemia. CDR3 region: CASSTRAYEQYS. CDR3 nucleotides: TGTGCCAGCAGCACCAGGGCCTACGAGCAGTACTCC.